This TCR beta chain was captured in a study of T cells after yellow fever vaccination. This clonotype has just a few counts. Its target is not known. V lost 2 bases and J 0 bases, leaving 11 bases between the germline ends. Per the germline V gene, CDR1 is SGHTA and CDR2 is FQGNSA. The CDR3 is 16 amino acids. Study observations and caveats: Sorted repertoires could include abundant contaminating clonotypes from bulk cells. Weaker overall was a secondary response that nonetheless peaked faster, on day 5 versus 15. Most clones from primary vaccination resurfaced after the booster (roughly 96% CD4, around 90% CD8).

By 5'RACE template switching, TCR cDNA was produced, with a universal primer site and UMIs added in the process. TCRdb used MiXCR to reprocess the 5' RACE reads, holding one entry per CDR3 protein. The sample lists 250,000 or so distinct CDR3 sequences, roughly 6.2% seen once, with more than 1% in the top ten. This specimen consisted of CD4+ T cells sorted from PBMCs, obtained on the day of the yellow fever booster vaccination. This clonotype was obtained from a man aged 25 to 40 who received the YFV17D yellow fever vaccine. The chain is built from TRBV7-2 and TRBJ1-3; a possible D gene is TRBD1 (5 bases). CDR3 sequence reads: CASSLMRQGSGNTIYF. In DNA, the CDR3 is TGTGCCAGCAGCTTAATGCGGCAGGGCTCTGGAAACACCATATATTTT.